This passage covers 19 T cell receptor beta chains from one sample sequenced in a study of T cell responses to AZD1222 COVID-19 vaccine. The assay was immunoSEQ multiplex PCR, and TCRdb's table has in-frame clones only and misses some. The repertoire holds more than 85,000 clones, with around 89% as singletons. The input for sequencing was peripheral blood, taken on day 0 of AZD1222 vaccination. The receptors were sampled from an adult in good health.

The chain combines TRBV5-1 with TRBJ2-7; 7 bases fit TRBD1. The trim removed 0 bases at V and 1 base at J, leaving 4 bases unmatched. CDR3 length: 15 residues. CDR1 and CDR2 (germline): SGHRS, YFSETQ. The CDR3 coding sequence is TGCGCCAGCAGCTTGGGACAGGGAAGATCCTACGAGCAGTACTTC. This encodes CASSLGQGRSYEQYF. Together with reference TRBV5-1 and TRBJ2-7, the CDR3 gives the full variable domain: KAGVTQTPRYLIKTRGQQVTLSCSPISGHRSVSWYQQTPGQGLQFLFEYFSETQRNKGNFPGRFSGRQFSNSRSEMNVSTLELGDSALYLCASSLGQGRSYEQYFGPGTRLTVT.

The chain combines TRBV6-5 with TRBJ2-7, with D unresolved. Deletions cut 0 bases from V and 0 bases from J, with 12 bases between. Germline V gene lookup returns CDR1 MNHEY and CDR2 SVGAGI. The CDR3 is made up of 16 amino acids. The CDR3 loop is CASSYSSRSSSYEQYF. The DNA for the CDR3 is TGTGCCAGCAGTTACTCGTCCCGGTCGAGCTCCTACGAGCAGTACTTC.

This clone has just one count. This chain uses TRBV10-3 with TRBJ2-2; D is possibly TRBD1 (7 bases). This CDR3 is 17 amino acids long. V dropped 1 base and J dropped 2 bases, with 14 bases sitting between them. Germline V gene data show CDR1 as ENHRY and CDR2 as SYGVKD. CDR3 sequence reads: CAISEYGGGVNTGELFF. In DNA form, the CDR3 reads TGTGCCATCAGTGAGTACGGAGGGGGCGTTAACACCGGGGAGCTGTTTTTT.

The V call is TRBV5-4, the J call TRBJ1-5; possible D gene TRBD1, 6 bases. CDR3 size: 16 residues. CDR1 SGHNT and CDR2 YYREEE come from the germline V gene (reference sequence). V dropped 0 bases and J dropped 2 bases, with 12 bases sitting between them. The CDR3 region is CASSLGGGAGNQPQHF. CDR3 nucleotide sequence: TGTGCCAGCAGCTTGGGGGGGGGCGCAGGCAATCAGCCCCAGCATTTT.

The chain carries TRBV3-1 (or the pseudogene TRBV3-2) and TRBJ1-1; maybe TRBD1 (5 bases). From germline, CDR1 is LGHDT and CDR2 YNNKEL (reference sequence). CDR3 size: 14 residues. Trimming took 1 base from V and 5 from J, leaving 11 bases between them. The CDR3 reads CASSQAGYGTEAFF. The CDR3 DNA sequence: TGTGCCAGCAGCCAAGCAGGGTATGGGACTGAAGCTTTCTTT.

The chain couples TRBV4-3 to TRBJ1-5; no firm D call. There are 14 residues in the CDR3. Germline lookup yields CDR1 LGHNA and CDR2 YSLEER. With 0 bases removed from V and 3 bases from J, the gap between germline ends came to 6 bases. CDR3 sequence reads: CASSQDIFNQPQHF. The CDR3 DNA reads TGCGCCAGCAGCCAAGATATCTTCAATCAGCCCCAGCATTTT.

The chain carries TRBV7-6 and TRBJ2-7; 11 bases fit TRBD1. V lost 1 base, J lost 6 bases, and 8 bases stayed unmatched. The germline V gene has CDR1 SGHVS and CDR2 FNYEAQ. The CDR3 has 16 amino acids. The CDR3 is CASSLGGQGVLGEQYF. CDR3 nucleotides: TGTGCCAGCAGCTTAGGGGGACAGGGGGTATTAGGCGAGCAGTACTTC.

V and J are TRBV18 and TRBJ2-2; D is unclear. This CDR3 has 14 residues. With 3 bases removed from V and 1 base from J, the gap between germline ends came to 6 bases. Germline CDR1 is KGHSH and CDR2 is LQKENI. The CDR3 DNA follows: TGTGCCAGCTCACCCGACCAGAACACCGGGGAGCTGTTTTTT. Its translation: CASSPDQNTGELFF.

The chain recombines TRBV5-4 with TRBJ1-1; 10 nucleotides align to TRBD1. Germline CDR1 reads SGHNT; CDR2 reads YYREEE (reference sequence). Trimming cost V 4 bases and J 6 bases; bases outside gene matches: 9. There are 15 residues in the CDR3. The CDR3 region has the DNA TGTGCCAGCAGCATGAAAGGGACAGGGGCGTCTGAAGCTTTCTTT. As protein: CASSMKGTGASEAFF. Looking up the rest from reference TRBV5-4 and TRBJ1-1 gives the full variable domain: ETGVTQSPTHLIKTRGQQVTLRCSSQSGHNTVSWYQQALGQGPQFIFQYYREEENGRGNFPPRFSGLQFPNYSSELNVNALELDDSALYLCASSMKGTGASEAFFGQGTRLTVV.

The chain combines TRBV3-1 (or the pseudogene TRBV3-2) with TRBJ2-2; 8 bases are shared with TRBD2. CDR1 LGHDT and CDR2 YNNKEL come from the germline V gene (reference sequence). J lost 9 bases, V lost 4 bases, and 16 bases had no gene match. The CDR3 runs 17 residues. For the CDR3, the DNA is TGTGCCAGCAGCCTCGGTTCCGGGACTAGATATGTCTGGGAGCTGTTTTTT. It specifies CASSLGSGTRYVWELFF.

This chain connects TRBV19 to TRBJ1-1; D not resolved. Looked up from germline, CDR1 is LNHDA and CDR2 is SQIVND (reference sequence). Trimming removed 4 bases from V and 0 bases from J, with 12 bases in between. The CDR3 consists of 15 residues. Here the CDR3 reads CASSKARPMNTEAFF. Here the CDR3 DNA reads TGTGCCAGTAGTAAGGCCAGGCCTATGAACACTGAAGCTTTCTTT.

The sample holds one count of this clone. The rearrangement uses TRBV9 and TRBJ1-3, with D possibly TRBD1 on 6 matching bases. The CDR3 has 16 amino acids. Trimming removed 6 bases from V and 1 base from J, with 17 bases in between. Germline CDR1 reads SGDLS; CDR2 reads YYNGEE. The CDR3 sequence: CASNPQGGGSGNTIYF. The CDR3 DNA sequence: TGTGCCAGCAACCCACAGGGAGGAGGTTCTGGAAACACCATATATTTT. Using reference TRBV9 and TRBJ1-3 for the parts outside the CDR3, the full variable domain is DSGVTQTPKHLITATGQRVTLRCSPRSGDLSVYWYQQSLDQGLQFLIQYYNGEERAKGNILERFSAQQFPDLHSELNLSSLELGDSALYFCASNPQGGGSGNTIYFGEGSWLTVV.

The chain joins TRBV7-9 to TRBJ1-1; unclear D gene. This CDR3 spans 12 amino acids. Deletions cut 4 bases from V and 7 bases from J, with 10 bases between. Germline-derived CDR1 and CDR2 are SEHNR and FQNEAQ (reference sequence). CDR3 sequence reads: CASSSLEGEAFF. The DNA of the CDR3 is TGTGCCAGCAGCTCGCTGGAAGGTGAAGCTTTCTTT.

The chain links TRBV3-1 (or the pseudogene TRBV3-2) to TRBJ2-1, with a possible D match to TRBD2 (6 bases). V lost 4 bases and J lost 8, with 18 bases in between. The CDR3 is 15 residues long. Germline values: CDR1 LGHDT, CDR2 YNNKEL (reference sequence). The CDR3 coding sequence is TGTGCCAGCAGCCTCGGGTGGGAGGCCTTGGATGAGCAGTTCTTC. It is translated as CASSLGWEALDEQFF.

The CDR3 sequence is CASSQQRGGLETQYF. CDR3 bases: TGCGCCAGCAGCCAACAGCGGGGGGGCCTGGAGACCCAGTACTTC. The J gene is TRBJ2-5, the V gene TRBV4-1, with 10 positions matching TRBD2. V was pared by 2 bases and J by 5 bases, with 5 bases of the junction left unmatched. This CDR3 contains 15 residues. Germline CDR1 reads MGHRA; CDR2 reads YSYEKL.

The rearrangement joins TRBV13 to TRBJ1-2, with D tentatively TRBD1 (6 bases). Germline values: CDR1 PRHDT, CDR2 FYEKMQ (reference sequence). The ends were cut back, 1 base at V and 4 bases at J, with 10 bases in the middle. The CDR3 totals 14 residues. The CDR3 here is CASSLDPGAYGYTF. Here the CDR3 DNA reads TGTGCCAGCAGCTTAGATCCGGGGGCCTATGGCTACACCTTC.

This sequence joins TRBV15 and TRBJ1-2; D is uncertain. V was cut by 0 bases and J by 5 bases, with 7 bases left in between. There are 13 residues in the CDR3. CDR1 and CDR2 from the germline V gene are LNHNV and YYDKDF (reference sequence). CDR3 sequence (DNA): TGTGCCACCAGCAGAGATTTTACATATGGCTACACCTTC. It is translated as CATSRDFTYGYTF. Full variable domain (outside the CDR3, taken from reference TRBV15 and TRBJ1-2): DAMVIQNPRYQVTQFGKPVTLSCSQTLNHNVMYWYQQKSSQAPKLLFHYYDKDFNNEADTPDNFQSRRPNTSFCFLDIRSPGLGDTAMYLCATSRDFTYGYTFGSGTRLTVV.

This sequence joins TRBV7-2 and TRBJ1-1, with a tentative D call TRBD1 (6 bases). Germline CDR1 and CDR2: SGHTA and FQGNSA. Trimming removed 3 bases from V and 1 base from J, with 9 bases in between. The CDR3 covers 14 residues. The CDR3 sequence is CASSFRTENTEAFF. In DNA form, the CDR3 reads TGTGCCAGCAGCTTCAGGACAGAGAACACTGAAGCTTTCTTT. The full variable domain, its missing parts supplied by reference TRBV7-2 and TRBJ1-1, is GAGVSQSPSNKVTEKGKDVELRCDPISGHTALYWYRQSLGQGLEFLIYFQGNSAPDKSGLPSDRFSAERTGGSVSTLTIQRTQQEDSAVYLCASSFRTENTEAFFGQGTRLTVV.

V is TRBV11-3 and J is TRBJ1-1; weak D call: TRBD1 (5 bases). This CDR3 has 14 residues. V lost 1 base to trimming and J lost 3 bases, with 9 bases between them. Germline V gene lookup returns CDR1 SGHNT and CDR2 YENEEA. The CDR3 reads CASSLGGADTEAFF. In nucleotides, the CDR3 is TGTGCCAGCAGCTTAGGAGGGGCTGACACTGAAGCTTTCTTT.